The T cell receptor (beta chain) under discussion was sequenced for a study of regulatory T cells in long-lasting Graves disease. Study-level points and caveats: TCR diversity was lower in persistent than newly diagnosed Graves' disease. There were preferences for TRBV28, TRBJ1-2 and TRBJ2-5 in persistent disease.

This CDR3 comprises 13 residues. Germline CDR1 and CDR2: SGHDT and YYEEEE. V lost 2 bases and J lost 7; bases outside the gene matches: 5. iRepertoire HTBI primers and Arm-PCR of CDR3 regions built TCR beta libraries. TCRdb re-analysed the multiplex PCR reads in MiXCR, keeping a single row per CDR3 protein. The sample has approximately 230,000 distinct CDR3 sequences; around 19% are singletons. This clonotype was picked up a small number of times. No antigen is known for it. Time point noted: newly diagnosed GD, antithyroid drugs for less than 3 months. PBMCs were the source of the RNA used for TCR sequencing. In each case, Graves' disease was diagnosed per American Thyroid Association guidelines. Patients were enrolled at an endocrinology department in Xi'an, China.

J is TRBJ2-7 and V is TRBV5-6; 8 nucleotides align to TRBD1. Specimen: peripheral blood mononuclear cells (PBMCs), collected at new diagnosis, from a patient treated with antithyroid drugs. The sequence was collected from a female donor with Graves disease. CDR3 nucleotides: TGTGCCAGCAGCTTCCCGACAGGGGAAGAGCAGTACTTC. Translated, it gives CASSFPTGEEQYF.